The 25 T cell receptor beta chains presented below share a single source sample, sequenced in a study of T cell responses to AZD1222 COVID-19 vaccine. Here immunoSEQ multiplex PCR was the method, and the copy in TCRdb shows in-frame clones only, minus some. This sample yields 95,000 to 110,000 clones, of which 87% are seen a single time; 3.5% to 4.5% belongs to the top ten. Sample: peripheral blood, taken on day 0 of AZD1222 vaccination. All receptors derive from an adult in good health.

The chain combines TRBV7-9 with TRBJ2-7; 8 nucleotides match TRBD2. With 5 bases clipped from V and 4 bases from J, the junction kept 16 bases outside the gene matches. Germline V gene sequence: CDR1 SEHNR, CDR2 FQNEAQ (reference sequence). This CDR3 comprises 17 residues. Here the CDR3 DNA reads TGTGCCAGCAGCCCCGGACTAGCAGCTTCCCAGCCATACGAGCAGTACTTC. It is translated as CASSPGLAASQPYEQYF.

V gene TRBV5-5 combines with J gene TRBJ1-2, with 10 bases fitting TRBD1. V was pared by 0 bases and J by 7 bases, with 6 bases of the junction left unmatched. Per the germline V gene, CDR1 is SGHKS and CDR2 is YYEKEE (reference sequence). The CDR3 extends over 15 amino acids. The CDR3 coding sequence is TGTGCCAGCAGCTTGGAAGGGACAGGGGTTACTGGCTACACCTTC. Its translation is CASSLEGTGVTGYTF.

DNA for the CDR3: TGTGCCAGCAGCTTCCGAGTGCCGCAGGGTGGTAATGAAAAACTGTTTTTT. It specifies CASSFRVPQGGNEKLFF. This chain links TRBV11-2 with TRBJ1-4; the D gene is possibly TRBD1 (5 bases). Trimming took 3 bases from V and 4 from J, leaving 18 bases between them. Germline lookup yields CDR1 SGHAT and CDR2 FQNNGV. This CDR3 has 17 amino acids.

V gene TRBV28 combines with J gene TRBJ2-1; 7 nucleotides line up with TRBD1. CDR1 and CDR2 (germline): MDHEN, SYDVKM. The CDR3 is made up of 17 amino acids. The trim removed 3 bases at V and 9 bases at J, leaving 17 bases unmatched. The CDR3 DNA follows: TGTGCCAGCAGTTTCCCGGAGACCCCGGCCAGGGGGACTGAGCAGTTCTTC. Translation gives CASSFPETPARGTEQFF.

The chain carries TRBV4-3 and TRBJ2-7, with D unresolved. Trimming shortened V by 0 bases and J by 4 bases, and 10 bases separated the two germline ends. The CDR3 is made up of 14 amino acids. Per germline, CDR1 LGHNA and CDR2 YSLEER. The CDR3 DNA reads as TGCGCCAGCAGCCAAGATTTTGCCGTTTACGAGCAGTACTTC. This sequence encodes CASSQDFAVYEQYF.

About this clone: Other DNA sequences in this specimen translate into the identical CDR3. V usage is TRBV3-1 (or the pseudogene TRBV3-2) and J usage is TRBJ2-7, with unresolved D. The V and J ends lost 1 base and 4 bases respectively, with 8 bases between them. Germline CDR1 is LGHDT and CDR2 is YNNKEL (reference sequence). This CDR3 spans 13 amino acids. CDR3 nucleotide sequence: TGTGCCAGCAGCCAAGTGGACGGGTACGAGCAGTACTTC. Translated, it gives CASSQVDGYEQYF.

This clone was recorded only once. The J gene is TRBJ1-1, the V gene TRBV18; 7 bases fit TRBD1. CDR1 and CDR2 from the germline V gene are KGHSH and LQKENI. Trimming at V came to 3 bases and at J to 5 bases, leaving 9 bases not matched to a gene. The CDR3 has 15 residues. In DNA form, the CDR3 reads TGTGCCAGCTCACCGAGTGAGGGGGCCCCAACTGAAGCTTTCTTT. Protein product: CASSPSEGAPTEAFF.

The chain is built from TRBV19 and TRBJ1-2; a weak D match, TRBD1 (5 bases). CDR1 and CDR2 (germline): LNHDA, SQIVND (reference sequence). The CDR3 runs to 16 residues. V gave up 1 base and J gave up 0 bases, with 12 bases separating them. As DNA, the CDR3 is TGTGCCAGTAGTATAGTCCAGGGAACAACTAACTATGGCTACACCTTC. Its translation is CASSIVQGTTNYGYTF. Combining the CDR3 with reference TRBV19 and TRBJ1-2 gives the whole variable domain DGGITQSPKYLFRKEGQNVTLSCEQNLNHDAMYWYRQDPGQGLRLIYYSQIVNDFQKGDIAEGYSVSREKKESFPLTVTSAQKNPTAFYLCASSIVQGTTNYGYTFGSGTRLTVV.

The rearrangement uses TRBV7-2 and TRBJ2-5; no firm D call. The CDR3 covers 16 residues. The germline CDR1 and CDR2 sequences are SGHTA and FQGNSA. Trimming took off 5 bases at V and 1 base at J, with 17 bases between the two ends. CDR3 sequence: CASSPNPSTAQETQYF. In DNA form, the CDR3 reads TGTGCCAGCAGCCCGAACCCGTCGACGGCCCAAGAGACCCAGTACTTC.

The V call is TRBV19, the J call TRBJ2-1; 7 bases line up with TRBD2. The CDR3 is 14 residues long. V lost 7 bases and J lost 4; bases outside the gene matches: 7. Germline V CDR1 and CDR2: LNHDA, SQIVND (reference sequence). This CDR3 reads CASTPSGGYNEQFF. In nucleotides, the CDR3 is TGTGCCAGTACCCCTAGCGGAGGATACAATGAGCAGTTCTTC.

The genes are TRBV12-3 or TRBV12-4 and TRBJ1-1; D remains unclear. The CDR3 loop spans 12 amino acids. V was clipped by 3 bases and J by 1 base, with 3 bases between them. The DNA for the CDR3 is TGTGCCAGCAGTTTTCCGAACACTGAAGCTTTCTTT. Its protein product is CASSFPNTEAFF.

The chain recombines TRBV10-2 with TRBJ2-7, with 8 bases lining up with TRBD1. This CDR3 comprises 14 residues. With 3 bases clipped from V and 3 bases from J, the junction kept 4 bases outside the gene matches. CDR1 and CDR2 (germline): WSHSY, SAAADI. The DNA for the CDR3 is TGCGCCAGCAGTGATGCAGGGGGCGTCTACGAGCAGTACTTC. As protein: CASSDAGGVYEQYF.

The rearrangement joins TRBV2 to TRBJ1-2, with no clear D. Germline V gives CDR1 SNHLY, CDR2 FYNNEI. Deletions cut 1 base from V and 6 bases from J, with 0 bases between. The CDR3 runs to 10 residues. The CDR3 protein is CASSEDGYTF. In DNA, the CDR3 is TGTGCCAGCAGTGAAGATGGCTACACCTTC.

This chain links TRBV6-2 or TRBV6-3 with TRBJ1-2; D might be TRBD1 (6 bases). Germline loops: CDR1 MNHEY, CDR2 SVGEGT. The V end lost 3 bases, the J end lost 0 bases, and 8 bases lay between the germline ends. This CDR3 spans 14 amino acids. Here the CDR3 reads CASSYDRSNYGYTF. CDR3 DNA: TGTGCCAGCAGTTATGACAGGTCTAACTATGGCTACACCTTC.

This CDR3 is CASSQSWGGNTIYF. Written as DNA, the CDR3 is TGTGCCAGCAGCCAAAGTTGGGGTGGGAACACCATATATTTT. The chain recombines TRBV4-2 with TRBJ1-3; D call uncertain. Trimming took 2 bases from V and 7 from J, leaving 12 bases between them. This CDR3 contains 14 residues. In germline, CDR1 is LGHNA, CDR2 YNFKEQ.

The genes are TRBV4-2 and TRBJ1-6; tentatively, D is TRBD1 (5 bases). Germline CDR1 reads LGHNA; CDR2 reads YNFKEQ. The CDR3 totals 16 residues. V was cut by 3 bases and J by 10 bases, with 19 bases left in between. DNA for the CDR3: TGTGCCAGCAGCCAGATGGGTGGGGGTTTTAGCTCACCCCTCCACTTT. Its protein is CASSQMGGGFSSPLHF.

In its sample, this clone was seen once. The chain links TRBV24-1 to TRBJ2-6, with D hard to call. Trimming pared 4 bases from V and 0 bases from J, leaving 3 bases between. The CDR3 has 14 amino acids. The germline V gene has CDR1 KGHDR and CDR2 SFDVKD. The chain's CDR3 is CATSDLSGANVLTF. DNA of the CDR3: TGTGCCACCAGTGACCTCTCTGGGGCCAACGTCCTGACTTTC.

This chain connects TRBV7-2 to TRBJ1-2, with 8 bases identical to TRBD1. The CDR3 runs to 16 residues. Losses at the gene ends were 0 bases for V and 9 bases for J; bases not matched to a gene: 12. CDR1 and CDR2 from the germline V gene are SGHTA and FQGNSA. The CDR3: CASSLAETGAGGRYTF. The CDR3 DNA follows: TGTGCCAGCAGCTTAGCGGAGACAGGGGCTGGCGGTCGCTACACCTTC.

This sequence joins TRBV6-2 or TRBV6-3 and TRBJ2-1; 7 nucleotides agree with TRBD2. The trim removed 5 bases at V and 4 bases at J, leaving 8 bases unmatched. Germline V gene data show CDR1 as MNHEY and CDR2 as SVGEGT. The CDR3 has 15 amino acids. The CDR3 spells CASSHSGRGYNEQFF. The CDR3 nucleotides read TGTGCCAGCAGTCATAGCGGGCGCGGGTACAATGAGCAGTTCTTC.

The chain recombines TRBV7-2 with TRBJ2-1; 8 bases line up with TRBD2. V shed 6 bases, J shed 0 bases, and the junction held 7 bases outside the gene matches. Germline CDR1 SGHTA, CDR2 FQGNSA. This CDR3 has 16 residues. The CDR3 region is CASRASGSSSYNEQFF. CDR3 DNA: TGTGCCAGCAGGGCAAGCGGGAGCTCCTCCTACAATGAGCAGTTCTTC.

This CDR3 is CASSHKGAYNEQFF. The CDR3 region has the DNA TGTGCCAGCTCCCATAAGGGGGCCTACAATGAGCAGTTCTTC. This sequence joins TRBV6-5 and TRBJ2-1; D possibly corresponds to TRBD1 (6 bases). Germline CDR1 reads MNHEY; CDR2 reads SVGAGI. Trimming pared 8 bases from V and 2 bases from J, leaving 13 bases between. The CDR3 contains 14 residues.

The gene calls are TRBV10-3 and TRBJ2-3; 11 bases are a match to TRBD2. Germline CDR1 ENHRY, CDR2 SYGVKD. The ends lost 6 bases at V and 5 bases at J; junction bases unmatched: 4. The CDR3 is 14 amino acids. The CDR3 here is CAIRPGLAVDTQYF. CDR3 in DNA: TGTGCCATCAGACCGGGACTAGCGGTAGATACGCAGTATTTT.

This sequence joins TRBV12-5 and TRBJ2-2; TRBD1 might be the D (5 bases). The CDR3 length is 16 residues. V was clipped by 2 bases and J by 2 bases, with 12 bases between them. Germline V gene sequence: CDR1 LGHNT, CDR2 FRNRAP. CDR3 DNA: TGTGCTAGTGGTTTGACGACAGTACATAACACCGGGGAGCTGTTTTTT. This codes for CASGLTTVHNTGELFF.

This chain connects TRBV19 to TRBJ2-7, with 9 bases lining up with TRBD2. The trim removed 6 bases at V and 0 bases at J, leaving 6 bases unmatched. CDR1 is LNHDA and CDR2 is SQIVND in the germline V gene (reference sequence). The CDR3 contains 15 residues. The CDR3 loop reads CASRERGAPSYEQYF. CDR3 bases: TGTGCCAGTAGGGAGCGGGGGGCCCCCTCCTACGAGCAGTACTTC.

The chain carries TRBV6-2 or TRBV6-3 and TRBJ2-7; D might be TRBD1 or TRBD2, each matching 7 bases. V was pared by 6 bases and J by 1 base, with 16 bases between. CDR1 MNHEY and CDR2 SVGEGT come from the germline V gene. CDR3 length: 15 residues. The CDR3: CASSFDREGSYEQYF. DNA for the CDR3: TGTGCCAGCAGCTTCGACAGGGAGGGGTCCTACGAGCAGTACTTC.